This TCR beta chain emerged from a study of radiotherapy plus CTLA-4 blockade in lung cancer. General observations from the study: After radiotherapy and ipilimumab, tumor-derived clones expanded in peripheral blood.

This clone turned up a few times. Its antigen is as yet unknown. The CDR3 has 15 amino acids. The germline CDR1 and CDR2 sequences are SGHNT and YYREEE (reference sequence). V was trimmed by 0 bases and J by 0 bases, leaving 8 bases between them. The protocol was immunoSEQ multiplex PCR, while the TCRdb copy is restricted to in-frame clones and leaves out a portion. Of tens of thousands of clones listed, 75% to 85% are singletons. This receptor was identified in a human donor with non-small cell lung cancer who had a partial response to radiotherapy plus ipilimumab. This material consisted of peripheral blood, taken from a patient treated with radiotherapy plus ipilimumab. The chain has TRBV5-4 and TRBJ2-3; maybe TRBD2 (6 bases). CDR3 sequence: CASSLAGTSTDTQYF. DNA of the CDR3: TGTGCCAGCAGCTTGGCGGGGACTAGCACAGATACGCAGTATTTT. Full variable domain (missing parts from reference TRBV5-4 and TRBJ2-3): ETGVTQSPTHLIKTRGQQVTLRCSSQSGHNTVSWYQQALGQGPQFIFQYYREEENGRGNFPPRFSGLQFPNYSSELNVNALELDDSALYLCASSLAGTSTDTQYFGPGTRLTVL.